What follows are 15 T cell receptor beta chains derived from one specimen sequenced in a study of post-analysis software for immune sequencing data. Incorporated into the TCR beta cDNA libraries were unique molecular identifiers, which served to reduce PCR and sequencing biases. TCRdb itself ran the PCR reads through MiXCR, one entry per CDR3 protein. The table has some 700,000 distinct CDR3 sequences, 55% to 70% seen once. Findings and limits, study-wide: Controls had lower frequencies than patients of a handful of TRBV segments, which included TRBV5-6, TRBV5-1 and TRBV20-1.

These receptors lack a known antigen. Material for sequencing was blood. All receptors derive from a girl aged 2-10 years with multiple sclerosis.

This rearrangement joins TRBV7-9 to TRBJ2-3; 10 bases agree with TRBD2. The CDR3 loop spans 15 amino acids. Trimming took 2 bases from V and 6 from J; bases not matched to a gene: 5. CDR1 SEHNR and CDR2 FQNEAQ come from the germline V gene (reference sequence). CDR3: CASSLLSSGSDTQYF. The CDR3 DNA reads as TGTGCCAGCAGCTTATTGTCTAGCGGGAGTGATACGCAGTATTTT.

V gene TRBV5-1 combines with J gene TRBJ2-7; possible D gene TRBD1, 5 bases. Trimming took off 0 bases at V and 2 bases at J, with 15 bases between the two ends. Germline V gene lookup returns CDR1 SGHRS and CDR2 YFSETQ. This CDR3 is built from 16 residues. The CDR3 loop reads CASSLARQGQTYEQYF. The CDR3 bases are TGCGCCAGCAGCTTGGCGAGGCAGGGTCAGACCTACGAGCAGTACTTC.

This clonotype was seen a few times. CDR3 amino acids: CASSSGLRRNTEAFF. The DNA of the CDR3 is TGCGCCAGCAGCTCGGGCCTAAGGAGGAACACTGAAGCTTTCTTT. The rearrangement uses TRBV5-1 and TRBJ1-1, with D hard to call. The germline CDR1 and CDR2 sequences are SGHRS and YFSETQ. V was clipped by 3 bases and J by 1 base, with 13 bases between them. The CDR3 is 15 amino acids.

The V and J genes are TRBV7-8 and TRBJ2-5, with 14 nucleotides matching TRBD2. This CDR3 contains 19 residues. Germline assignment: CDR1 SGHVS and CDR2 FQNEAQ. J gave up 5 bases and V 5 bases, and 16 bases lay outside the gene matches. The CDR3 DNA reads TGTGCCAGCAGCCCGACTCCGACTAGCGGGAGGGGAGTAAAGGAGACCCAGTACTTC. It is translated as CASSPTPTSGRGVKETQYF.

The gene calls are TRBV15 and TRBJ1-2, with TRBD1 matching over 7 bases. V shed 6 bases and J 6 bases; nucleotides not matched to a gene: 16. Germline CDR1 LNHNV, CDR2 YYDKDF (reference sequence). The CDR3 runs to 16 residues. The chain's CDR3 is CATRMDRYSLSNGYTF. For the CDR3, the DNA is TGTGCCACCAGGATGGACAGGTACTCCCTTTCAAATGGCTACACCTTC.

The chain has TRBV11-2 and TRBJ2-1; D may be TRBD2 (6 bases). V lost 1 base and J 4 bases, leaving 17 bases between the germline ends. Germline V gives CDR1 SGHAT, CDR2 FQNNGV. The CDR3 sequence is 17 residues long. CDR3 sequence reads: CASSLGVGLNLYNEQFF. CDR3 nucleotides: TGTGCCAGCAGCTTAGGGGTGGGACTCAACCTTTACAATGAGCAGTTCTTC.

This clonotype was recorded once. The V gene is TRBV6-4, the J gene TRBJ2-3; 15 nucleotides align to TRBD2. This CDR3 region has 18 residues. V lost 4 bases to trimming and J lost 5 bases; unmatched junction nucleotides: 10. CDR1 and CDR2 from the germline V gene are MRHNA and SNTAGT. CDR3 amino acids: CASSASRTSGGGQDTQYF. The CDR3 bases are TGTGCCAGCAGTGCATCCCGGACTAGCGGGGGGGGACAAGATACGCAGTATTTT.

This clonotype was detected only a few times. The chain links TRBV7-9 to TRBJ2-6; D is perhaps TRBD1 (5 bases). There are 15 residues in the CDR3. V lost 6 bases to trimming and J lost 7 bases, with 16 bases between them. The germline CDR1 and CDR2 sequences are SEHNR and FQNEAQ (reference sequence). CDR3 region: CASREDSLLANVLTF. Written as DNA, the CDR3 is TGTGCCAGCAGAGAAGACAGCCTACTCGCCAACGTCCTGACTTTC. The full variable domain, with the rest looked up from reference TRBV7-9 and TRBJ2-6, is DTGVSQNPRHKITKRGQNVTFRCDPISEHNRLYWYRQTLGQGPEFLTYFQNEAQLEKSRLLSDRFSAERPKGSFSTLEIQRTEQGDSAMYLCASREDSLLANVLTFGAGSRLTVL.

The chain carries TRBV6-4 and TRBJ1-1; possibly TRBD1 for D (5 bases). V was pared by 4 bases and J by 0 bases, with 9 bases between. Germline V gene data show CDR1 as MRHNA and CDR2 as SNTAGT. The CDR3 length is 14 residues. CDR3 sequence (DNA): TGTGCCAGCAGTGCCCCGGACATGAACACTGAAGCTTTCTTT. Translating gives CASSAPDMNTEAFF.

The chain uses TRBV10-3 and TRBJ2-5; no definite D call. The CDR3 extends over 13 amino acids. The V gene's germline CDR1 is ENHRY and CDR2 SYGVKD. V lost 5 bases, J lost 4 bases, and 11 bases lay in between. CDR3 coding DNA: TGTGCCATCAGTTCCCTAGGTGGAGAGACCCAGTACTTC. The encoded protein is CAISSLGGETQYF.

The rearrangement joins TRBV15 to TRBJ1-1, with 8 bases matching TRBD1. Losses at the gene ends were 5 bases for V and 1 base for J; bases not matched to a gene: 9. The CDR3 is 16 residues long. Germline lookup yields CDR1 LNHNV and CDR2 YYDKDF (reference sequence). The CDR3 coding sequence is TGTGCCACCAGCCCCCGAGGAGGGACAGGGAACACTGAAGCTTTCTTT. It translates to CATSPRGGTGNTEAFF.

Here the CDR3 DNA reads TGTGCCAGCAGCCTGTTACTAGCGAGCTACAATGAGCAGTTCTTC. Translation: CASSLLLASYNEQFF. J is TRBJ2-1 and V is TRBV7-9, with 7 bases that match TRBD2. The J segment lost 3 bases and the V segment lost 5 bases, leaving 7 bases of the junction unmatched. The CDR3 contains 15 residues. Germline V gene sequence: CDR1 SEHNR, CDR2 FQNEAQ (reference sequence).

This clonotype was found once. V usage is TRBV20-1 and J usage is TRBJ2-5; D remains unclear. V was pared by 2 bases and J by 3 bases, with 19 bases between. The CDR3 is made up of 16 amino acids. Germline V lookup: CDR1 DFQATT, CDR2 SNEGSKA (reference sequence). The CDR3 loop reads CSARPLVRAYKETQYF. The CDR3 DNA reads as TGCAGTGCTAGACCCCTCGTACGAGCTTATAAAGAGACCCAGTACTTC.

This chain joins TRBV29-1 and TRBJ2-1, with TRBD1 identical over 9 bases. V was pared by 3 bases and J by 6 bases, with 9 bases of the junction left unmatched. Germline V gene data show CDR1 as SQVTM and CDR2 as ANQGSEA. The CDR3 consists of 15 residues. The CDR3 coding sequence is TGCAGCGTTGAGGTCCGGGACAGGGTGTCCAATGAGCAGTTCTTC. It codes for CSVEVRDRVSNEQFF.

This sequence joins TRBV18 and TRBJ2-3; D remains ambiguous. Germline loops: CDR1 KGHSH, CDR2 LQKENI. V lost 2 bases and J 1 base, leaving 7 bases between the germline ends. The CDR3 spans 14 residues. The DNA of the CDR3 is TGTGCCAGCTCACCAGACGGCGGCACAGATACGCAGTATTTT. Translating gives CASSPDGGTDTQYF.